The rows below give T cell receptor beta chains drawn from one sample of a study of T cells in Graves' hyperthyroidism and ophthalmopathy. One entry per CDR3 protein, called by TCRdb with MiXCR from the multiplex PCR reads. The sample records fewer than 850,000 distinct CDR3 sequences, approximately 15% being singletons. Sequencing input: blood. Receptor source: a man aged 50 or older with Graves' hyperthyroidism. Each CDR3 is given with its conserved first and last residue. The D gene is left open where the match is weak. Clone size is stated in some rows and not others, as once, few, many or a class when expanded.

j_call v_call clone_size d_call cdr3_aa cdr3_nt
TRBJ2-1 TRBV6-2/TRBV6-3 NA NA CASSHPDGFYNEQFF TGTGCCAGCAGTCACCCGGACGGATTCTACAATGAGCAGTTCTTC
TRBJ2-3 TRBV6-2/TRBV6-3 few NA CASSYFAKTDTQYF TGTGCCAGCAGTTACTTCGCGAAAACAGATACGCAGTATTTT
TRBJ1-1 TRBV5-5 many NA CASSYHRDTEAFF TGTGCCAGCAGCTACCACAGGGATACTGAAGCTTTCTTT
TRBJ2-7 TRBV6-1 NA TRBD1 CASSGDSVGPHYEQYF TGTGCCAGCAGTGGGGACAGTGTAGGCCCCCACTACGAGCAGTACTTC
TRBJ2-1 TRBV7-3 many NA CASSLTGGVAYNEQFF TGTGCCAGCAGCTTAACAGGGGGGGTCGCCTACAATGAGCAGTTCTTC
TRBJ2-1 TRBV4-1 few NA CASSQITGYNEQFF TGCGCCAGCAGCCAAATTACAGGATACAATGAGCAGTTCTTC
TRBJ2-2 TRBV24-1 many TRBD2 CATSDLTGGPGAGELFF TGTGCCACCAGTGATTTGACGGGAGGGCCCGGCGCCGGGGAGCTGTTTTTT
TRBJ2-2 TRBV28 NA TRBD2 CASWGWGLGGELFF TGTGCCAGTTGGGGTTGGGGACTAGGCGGGGAGCTGTTTTTT
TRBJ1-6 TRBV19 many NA CASSKTGNSPLHF TGTGCCAGTAGTAAAACTGGGAACTCACCCCTCCACTTT
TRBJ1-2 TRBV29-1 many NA CSVERQNGYTF TGCAGCGTTGAACGGCAAAATGGCTACACCTTC
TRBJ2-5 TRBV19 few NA CASNKRVSETQYF TGTGCCAGTAACAAGCGGGTCTCAGAGACCCAGTACTTC
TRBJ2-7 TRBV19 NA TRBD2 CASSLGLVDYEQYF TGTGCCAGTAGTTTGGGACTAGTTGACTACGAGCAGTACTTC
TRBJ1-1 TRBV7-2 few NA CASSLFRGEAFF TGTGCCAGCAGCTTATTTCGGGGTGAAGCTTTCTTT
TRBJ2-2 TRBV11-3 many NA CASSRRDKNTGELFF TGTGCCAGCAGCCGCCGGGACAAGAACACCGGGGAGCTGTTTTTT
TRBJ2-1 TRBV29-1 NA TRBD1 CSVTPGQGDHEQFF TGCAGCGTTACCCCGGGACAGGGGGATCATGAGCAGTTCTTC
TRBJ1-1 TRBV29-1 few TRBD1 CSVEGTGGTEAFF TGCAGCGTTGAAGGGACAGGAGGAACTGAAGCTTTCTTT
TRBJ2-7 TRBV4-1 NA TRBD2 CASSQLAGELYEQYF TGCGCCAGCAGCCAGCTAGCGGGAGAGCTATACGAGCAGTACTTC
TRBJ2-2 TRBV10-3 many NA CAISDGDTGELFF TGTGCCATCAGTGACGGGGACACCGGGGAGCTGTTTTTT
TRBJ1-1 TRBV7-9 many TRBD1 CASSLRGTGPGTEAFF TGTGCCAGCAGCTTACGTGGGACAGGGCCGGGCACTGAAGCTTTCTTT
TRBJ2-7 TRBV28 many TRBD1 CASRRGTGPYEQYF TGTGCCAGCAGACGCGGGACAGGGCCCTACGAGCAGTACTTC
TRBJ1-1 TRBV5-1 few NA CASSFTEGGKAFF TGCGCCAGCAGCTTCACCGAAGGGGGTAAAGCTTTCTTT
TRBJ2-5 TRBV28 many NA CASSSGQLQETQYF TGTGCCAGCAGTTCTGGACAGCTCCAAGAGACCCAGTACTTC
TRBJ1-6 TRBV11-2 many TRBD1 CASSLATGGGLTLHF TGTGCCAGCAGCTTGGCGACAGGGGGGGGATTAACCCTCCACTTT
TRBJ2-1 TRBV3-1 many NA CASMRSADSYNEQFF TGTGCCAGCATGAGGTCGGCGGACTCCTACAATGAGCAGTTCTTC
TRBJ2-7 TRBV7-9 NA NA CASSLEGLRTYEQYF TGTGCCAGCAGCTTAGAGGGGTTGAGGACCTACGAGCAGTACTTC
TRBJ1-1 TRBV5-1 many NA CASSPRHGKNTEAFF TGCGCCAGCAGCCCCCGACACGGGAAAAACACTGAAGCTTTCTTT
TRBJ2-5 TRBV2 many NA CASGTPLETQYF TGTGCCAGCGGAACGCCCTTAGAGACCCAGTACTTC
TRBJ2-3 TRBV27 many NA CASSLSGQGGTDTQYF TGTGCCAGCAGTTTATCCGGACAAGGGGGCACAGATACGCAGTATTTT
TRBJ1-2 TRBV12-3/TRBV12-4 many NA CASRGTASYGYTF TGTGCCAGCAGGGGGACGGCCTCTTATGGCTACACCTTC
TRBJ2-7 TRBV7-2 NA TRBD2 CASSLRAGLAGVSEQYF TGTGCCAGCAGCCTCCGGGCCGGACTAGCGGGAGTAAGCGAGCAGTACTTC
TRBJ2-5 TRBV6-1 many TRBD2 CASSRVSSGFQETQYF TGTGCCAGCAGTAGGGTCTCTAGCGGTTTCCAAGAGACCCAGTACTTC
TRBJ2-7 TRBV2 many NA CASTGPIYEQYF TGTGCCAGCACCGGGCCGATCTACGAGCAGTACTTC
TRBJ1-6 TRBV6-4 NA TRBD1 CASGQGVNSPLHF TGTGCCAGCGGACAGGGGGTGAATTCACCCCTCCACTTT
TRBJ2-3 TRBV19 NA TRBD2 CASSTGGTRSTDTQYF TGTGCCAGTAGCACGGGGGGTACTAGGAGCACAGATACGCAGTATTTT
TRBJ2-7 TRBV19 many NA CASSIGASASYEQYF TGTGCCAGTAGTATAGGGGCCAGCGCGTCCTACGAGCAGTACTTC
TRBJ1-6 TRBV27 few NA CASSLGGGPVSPLHF TGTGCCAGCAGTTTAGGCGGGGGTCCGGTTTCACCCCTCCACTTT
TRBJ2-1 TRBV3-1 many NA CASSRDHNSYNEQFF TGTGCCAGCAGTCGGGACCACAACTCCTACAATGAGCAGTTCTTC
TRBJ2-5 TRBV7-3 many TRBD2 CASSKGLAGETQYF TGTGCCAGCAGCAAAGGACTAGCGGGAGAGACCCAGTACTTC
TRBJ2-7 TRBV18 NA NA CASSQERFEQYF TGTGCCAGCAGCCAAGAACGCTTCGAGCAGTACTTC
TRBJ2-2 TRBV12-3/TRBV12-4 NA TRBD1 CASRGTGGSGELFF TGTGCCAGCAGGGGGACAGGGGGTAGCGGGGAGCTGTTTTTT
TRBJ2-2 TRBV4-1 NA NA CASSQDRGTGELFF TGCGCCAGCAGCCAAGATCGTGGGACCGGGGAGCTGTTTTTT
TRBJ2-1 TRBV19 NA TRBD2 CASSSPLAGGLGNEQFF TGTGCCAGTAGTAGCCCCTTAGCGGGAGGTTTGGGGAATGAGCAGTTCTTC
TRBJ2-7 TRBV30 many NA CAWSPPLAYEQYF TGTGCCTGGAGTCCACCGCTAGCCTACGAGCAGTACTTC
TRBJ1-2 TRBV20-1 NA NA CSARRGGSYGYTF TGCAGTGCACGGCGGGGGGGAAGCTATGGCTACACCTTC
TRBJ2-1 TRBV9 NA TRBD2 CASSDTSGRAGYNEQFF TGTGCCAGCAGCGATACCAGCGGGAGGGCTGGGTACAATGAGCAGTTCTTC
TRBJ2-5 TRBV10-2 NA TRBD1 CASSQTGGGETQHF TGCGCCAGCAGCCAGACAGGGGGGGGGGAGACCCAGCACTTC
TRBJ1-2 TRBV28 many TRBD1 CASSLVTGGKGYTF TGTGCCAGCAGTTTAGTCACAGGGGGCAAAGGCTACACCTTC
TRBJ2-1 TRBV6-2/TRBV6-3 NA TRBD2 CASRFGTSGPNEQFF TGTGCCAGCAGATTCGGGACTAGCGGACCCAATGAGCAGTTCTTC
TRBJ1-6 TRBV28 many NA CASSLWGLGNSPLHF TGTGCCAGCAGTTTATGGGGGCTGGGGAATTCACCCCTCCACTTT
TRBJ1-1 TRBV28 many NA CASSLTRSTEAFF TGTGCCAGCAGTTTAACCCGGAGCACTGAAGCTTTCTTT
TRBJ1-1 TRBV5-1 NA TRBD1 CASTHDRVSTEAFF TGCGCCAGCACCCACGACAGGGTCAGTACTGAAGCTTTCTTT